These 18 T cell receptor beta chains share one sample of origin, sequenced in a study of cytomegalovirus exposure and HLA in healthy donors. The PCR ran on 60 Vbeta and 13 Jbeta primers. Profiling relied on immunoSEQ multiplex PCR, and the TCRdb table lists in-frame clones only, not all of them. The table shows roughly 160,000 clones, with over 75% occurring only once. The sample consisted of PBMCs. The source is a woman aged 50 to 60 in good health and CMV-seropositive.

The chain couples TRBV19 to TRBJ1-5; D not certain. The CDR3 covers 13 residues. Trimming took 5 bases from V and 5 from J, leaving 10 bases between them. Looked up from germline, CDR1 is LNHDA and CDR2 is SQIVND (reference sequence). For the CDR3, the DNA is TGTGCCAGTAGTGGTAAGCCTTATCAGCCCCAGCATTTT. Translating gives CASSGKPYQPQHF.

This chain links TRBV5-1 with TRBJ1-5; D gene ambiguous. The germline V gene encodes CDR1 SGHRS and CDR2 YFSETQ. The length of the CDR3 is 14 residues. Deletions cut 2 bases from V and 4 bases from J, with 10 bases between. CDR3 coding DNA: TGCGCCAGCAGCTTAAACAGCCCTAATCAGCCCCAGCATTTT. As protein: CASSLNSPNQPQHF.

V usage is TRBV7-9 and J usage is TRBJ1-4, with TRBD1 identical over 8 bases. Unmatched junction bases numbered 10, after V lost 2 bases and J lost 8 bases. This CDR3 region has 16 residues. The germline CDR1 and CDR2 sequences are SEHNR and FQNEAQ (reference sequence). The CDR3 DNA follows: TGTGCCAGCAGCTTAAGGACAGGGCGGGGTGGAGAAAAACTGTTTTTT. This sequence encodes CASSLRTGRGGEKLFF.

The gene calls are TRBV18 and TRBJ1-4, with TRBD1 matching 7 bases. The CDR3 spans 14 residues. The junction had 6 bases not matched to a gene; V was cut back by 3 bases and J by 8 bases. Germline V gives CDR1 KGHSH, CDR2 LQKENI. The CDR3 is CASSPSQGVEKLFF. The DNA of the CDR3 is TGTGCCAGCTCACCGTCCCAGGGGGTAGAAAAACTGTTTTTT.

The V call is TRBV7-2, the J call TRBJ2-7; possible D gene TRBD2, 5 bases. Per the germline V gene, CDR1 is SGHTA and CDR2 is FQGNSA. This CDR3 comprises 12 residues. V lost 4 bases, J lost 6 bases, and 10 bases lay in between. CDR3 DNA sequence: TGTGCCAGCAGCTCTAGCCGCGTCGAGCAGTACTTC. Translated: CASSSSRVEQYF.

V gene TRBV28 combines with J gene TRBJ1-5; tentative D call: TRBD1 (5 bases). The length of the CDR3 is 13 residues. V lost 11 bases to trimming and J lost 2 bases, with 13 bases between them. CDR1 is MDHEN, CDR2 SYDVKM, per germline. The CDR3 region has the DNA TGTGCCGCCGGGACTTTTGGCAATCAGCCCCAGCATTTT. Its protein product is CAAGTFGNQPQHF.

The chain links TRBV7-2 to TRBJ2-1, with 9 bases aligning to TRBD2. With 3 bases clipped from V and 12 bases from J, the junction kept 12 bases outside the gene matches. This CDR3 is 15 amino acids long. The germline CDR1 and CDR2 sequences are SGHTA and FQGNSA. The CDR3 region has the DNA TGTGCCAGCAGCTTTCTCGCGGGAGGGCCCGGAGGGCAGTTCTTC. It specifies CASSFLAGGPGGQFF.

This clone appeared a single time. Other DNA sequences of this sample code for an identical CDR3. CDR3 coding DNA: TGCGCCAGTAGTGAGAACTTCTCTGGAAACACCATATATTTT. Its translation is CASSENFSGNTIYF. The genes are TRBV4-3 and TRBJ1-3; D gene uncertain. The germline V and J ends were trimmed by 9 bases and 0 bases, with 12 bases remaining between them. The CDR3 has 14 residues. The germline V gene encodes CDR1 LGHNA and CDR2 YSLEER.

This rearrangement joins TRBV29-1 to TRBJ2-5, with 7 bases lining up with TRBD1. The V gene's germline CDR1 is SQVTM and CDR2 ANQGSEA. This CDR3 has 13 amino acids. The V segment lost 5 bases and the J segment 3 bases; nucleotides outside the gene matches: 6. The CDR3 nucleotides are TGCAGCGTTCGGGGACAGACCAAAGAGACCCAGTACTTC. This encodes CSVRGQTKETQYF.

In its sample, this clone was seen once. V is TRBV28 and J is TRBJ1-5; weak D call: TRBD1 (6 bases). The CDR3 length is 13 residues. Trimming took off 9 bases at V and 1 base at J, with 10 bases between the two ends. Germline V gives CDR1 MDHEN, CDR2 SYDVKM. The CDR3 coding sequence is TGTGCCAGTAACAGGGCGAGCAATCAGCCCCAGCATTTT. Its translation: CASNRASNQPQHF. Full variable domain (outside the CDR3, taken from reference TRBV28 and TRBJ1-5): DVKVTQSSRYLVKRTGEKVFLECVQDMDHENMFWYRQDPGLGLRLIYFSYDVKMKEKGDIPEGYSVSREKKERFSLILESASTNQTSMYLCASNRASNQPQHFGDGTRLSIL.

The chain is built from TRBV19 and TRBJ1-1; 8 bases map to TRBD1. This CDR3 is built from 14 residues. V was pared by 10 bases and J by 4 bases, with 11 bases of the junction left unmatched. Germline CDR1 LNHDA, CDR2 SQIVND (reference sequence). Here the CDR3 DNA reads TGTGCCACCTCTAAGCAGGGGGCACCCACTGAAGCTTTCTTT. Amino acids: CATSKQGAPTEAFF.

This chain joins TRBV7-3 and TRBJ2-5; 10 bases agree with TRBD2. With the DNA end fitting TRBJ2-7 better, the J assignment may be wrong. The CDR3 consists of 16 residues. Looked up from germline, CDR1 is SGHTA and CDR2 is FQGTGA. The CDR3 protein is CASRPPGLAESYEQYF. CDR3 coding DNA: TGTGCCAGCAGGCCCCCCGGACTAGCGGAATCCTACGAGCAGTACTTC.

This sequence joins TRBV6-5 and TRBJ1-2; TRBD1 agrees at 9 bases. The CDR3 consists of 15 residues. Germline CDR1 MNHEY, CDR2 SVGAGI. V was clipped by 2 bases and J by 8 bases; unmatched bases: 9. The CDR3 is CASSYEGQGSSGYTF. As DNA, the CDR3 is TGTGCCAGCAGTTACGAGGGACAGGGAAGTAGCGGCTACACCTTC.

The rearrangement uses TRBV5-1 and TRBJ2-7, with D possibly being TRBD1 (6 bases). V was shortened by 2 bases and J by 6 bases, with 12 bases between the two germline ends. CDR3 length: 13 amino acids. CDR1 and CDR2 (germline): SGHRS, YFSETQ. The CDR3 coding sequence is TGCGCCAGCAGCTTACAGGGCGTAGGCGAGCAGTACTTC. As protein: CASSLQGVGEQYF.

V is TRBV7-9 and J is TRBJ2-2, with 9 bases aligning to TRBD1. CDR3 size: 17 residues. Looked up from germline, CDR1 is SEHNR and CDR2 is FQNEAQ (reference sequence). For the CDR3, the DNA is TGTTCCACAAACCCGGGACAGGGATTTGGGGACACCGGGGAGCTGTTTTTT. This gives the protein CSTNPGQGFGDTGELFF.

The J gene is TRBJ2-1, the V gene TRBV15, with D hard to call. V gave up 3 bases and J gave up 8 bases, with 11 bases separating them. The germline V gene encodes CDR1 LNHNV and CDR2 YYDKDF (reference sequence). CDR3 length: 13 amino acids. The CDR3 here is CATSRGDGDEQFF. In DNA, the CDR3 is TGTGCCACCAGCAGGGGCGACGGTGATGAGCAGTTCTTC.

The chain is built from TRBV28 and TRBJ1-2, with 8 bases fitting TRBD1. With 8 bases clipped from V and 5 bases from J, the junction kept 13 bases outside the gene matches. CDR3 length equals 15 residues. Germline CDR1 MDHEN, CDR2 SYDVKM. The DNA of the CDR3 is TGTGCCAGCCTCAAACCCGGGACAGGAGTATATGGCTACACCTTC. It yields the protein CASLKPGTGVYGYTF.

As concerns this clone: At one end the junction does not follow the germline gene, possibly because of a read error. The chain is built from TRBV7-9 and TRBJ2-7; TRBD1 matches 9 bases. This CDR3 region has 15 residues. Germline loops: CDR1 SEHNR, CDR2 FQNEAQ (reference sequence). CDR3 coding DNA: TGTTCCAGCAGCCCCGGGACAGGGTCCCCCTACGAGCAGTACTTC. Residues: CSSSPGTGSPYEQYF. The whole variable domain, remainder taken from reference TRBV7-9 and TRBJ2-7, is DTGVSQNPRHKITKRGQNVTFRCDPISEHNRLYWYRQTLGQGPEFLTYFQNEAQLEKSRLLSDRFSAERPKGSFSTLEIQRTEQGDSAMYLCSSSPGTGSPYEQYFGPGTRLTVT.